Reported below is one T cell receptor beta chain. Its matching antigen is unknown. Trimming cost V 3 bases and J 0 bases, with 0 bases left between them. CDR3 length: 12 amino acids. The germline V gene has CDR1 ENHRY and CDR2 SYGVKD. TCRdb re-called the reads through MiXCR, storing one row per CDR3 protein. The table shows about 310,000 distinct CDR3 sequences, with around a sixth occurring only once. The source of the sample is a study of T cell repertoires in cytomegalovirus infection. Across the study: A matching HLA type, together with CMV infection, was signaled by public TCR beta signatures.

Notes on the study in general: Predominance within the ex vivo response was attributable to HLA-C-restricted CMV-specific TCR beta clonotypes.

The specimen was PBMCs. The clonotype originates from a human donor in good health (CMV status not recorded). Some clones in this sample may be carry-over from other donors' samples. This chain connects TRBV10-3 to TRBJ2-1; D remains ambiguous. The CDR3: CAISDSYNEQFF. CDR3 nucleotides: TGTGCCATCAGTGACTCCTACAATGAGCAGTTCTTC.